In its sample, the clone carrying this T cell receptor (beta chain) was seen a few times. The source of the sample is a study of blood T cell repertoires in COVID-19. Study-level background: Samples taken during acute and convalescent COVID-19 were collected in the United States, Italy and Spain. Sample material is recorded as cDNA or gDNA derived from T cells, B-cell-depleted T cells, or PBMCs.

Original processing methods: Estimated nucleated cell counts came from reference gene primer amplification. Sequencing was performed with immunoSEQ multiplex PCR; in TCRdb, only in-frame clones are kept and a portion is missing. For V, J and clone size, that table is used; D and trimming come from the DNA. The repertoire holds around 310,000 clones, with 89% as singletons. The CDR3 consists of 14 residues. V dropped 1 base and J dropped 2 bases, with 9 bases sitting between them. Germline V CDR1 and CDR2: LNHDA, SQIVND (reference sequence). The chain uses TRBV19 and TRBJ2-7; no clear D gene. This sequence originates from a woman in her fifties or sixties with acute or convalescent COVID-19. The specimen sequenced was peripheral blood. The CDR3, as DNA: TGTGCCAGTAGTATAGGGTCAGGAACCTACGAGCAGTACTTC. Encoded protein: CASSIGSGTYEQYF.